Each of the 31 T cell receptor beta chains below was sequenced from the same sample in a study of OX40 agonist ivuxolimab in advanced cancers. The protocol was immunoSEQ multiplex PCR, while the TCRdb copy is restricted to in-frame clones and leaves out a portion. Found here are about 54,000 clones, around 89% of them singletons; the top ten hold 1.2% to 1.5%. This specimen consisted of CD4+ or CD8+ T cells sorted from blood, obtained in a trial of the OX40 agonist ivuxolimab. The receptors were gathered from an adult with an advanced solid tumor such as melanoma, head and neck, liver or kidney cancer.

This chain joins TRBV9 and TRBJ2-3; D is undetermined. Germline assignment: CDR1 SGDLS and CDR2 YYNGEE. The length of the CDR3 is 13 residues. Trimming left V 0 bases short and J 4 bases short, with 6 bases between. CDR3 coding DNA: TGTGCCAGCAGCGTAGCGGTCGCAGATACGCAGTATTTT. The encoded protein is CASSVAVADTQYF.

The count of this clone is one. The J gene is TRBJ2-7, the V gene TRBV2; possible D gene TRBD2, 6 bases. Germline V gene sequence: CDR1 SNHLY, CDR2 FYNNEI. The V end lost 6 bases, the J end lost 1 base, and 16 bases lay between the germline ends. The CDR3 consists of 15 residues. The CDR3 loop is CASRDAGTQSYEQYF. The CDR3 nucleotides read TGTGCCAGCAGGGACGCCGGGACTCAGTCCTACGAGCAGTACTTC.

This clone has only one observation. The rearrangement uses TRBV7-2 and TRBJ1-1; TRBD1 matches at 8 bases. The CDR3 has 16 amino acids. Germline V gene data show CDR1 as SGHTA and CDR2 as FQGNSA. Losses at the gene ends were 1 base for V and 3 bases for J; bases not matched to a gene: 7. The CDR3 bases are TGTGCCAGCAGCTTAGATGTGGCAGGGGGCCACACTGAAGCTTTCTTT. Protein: CASSLDVAGGHTEAFF.

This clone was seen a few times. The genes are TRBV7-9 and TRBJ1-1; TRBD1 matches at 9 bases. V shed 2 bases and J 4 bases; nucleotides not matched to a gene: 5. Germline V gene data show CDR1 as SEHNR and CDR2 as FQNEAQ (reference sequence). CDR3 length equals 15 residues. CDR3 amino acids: CASSLSRTGATEAFF. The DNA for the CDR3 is TGTGCCAGCAGCTTATCCCGGACAGGGGCCACTGAAGCTTTCTTT.

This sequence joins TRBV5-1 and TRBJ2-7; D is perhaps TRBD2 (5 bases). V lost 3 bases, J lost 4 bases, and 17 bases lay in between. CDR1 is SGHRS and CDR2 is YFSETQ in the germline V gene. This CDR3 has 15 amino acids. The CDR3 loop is CASSSPSAGLYEQYF. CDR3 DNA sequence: TGCGCCAGCAGCTCCCCCTCGGCAGGACTGTACGAGCAGTACTTC.

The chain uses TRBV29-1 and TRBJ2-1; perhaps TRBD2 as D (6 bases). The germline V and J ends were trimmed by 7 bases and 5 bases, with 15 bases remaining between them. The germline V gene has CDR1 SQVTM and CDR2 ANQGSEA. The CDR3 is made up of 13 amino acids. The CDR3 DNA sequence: TGCAGCGGCCGGGACTTTATTCACAATGAGCAGTTCTTC. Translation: CSGRDFIHNEQFF.

The CDR3 is CASGQGDTEAFF. CDR3 in DNA: TGTGCTAGTGGGCAGGGGGACACTGAAGCTTTCTTT. The chain couples TRBV12-5 to TRBJ1-1, with 7 bases that match TRBD1. Germline V lookup: CDR1 LGHNT, CDR2 FRNRAP. V shed 6 bases and J 3 bases; nucleotides not matched to a gene: 1. The CDR3 extends over 12 amino acids.

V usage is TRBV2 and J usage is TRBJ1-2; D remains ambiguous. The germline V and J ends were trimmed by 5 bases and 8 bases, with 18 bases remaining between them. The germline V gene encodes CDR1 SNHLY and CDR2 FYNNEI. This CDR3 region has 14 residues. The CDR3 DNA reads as TGTGCCAGCAGTTCAAGGACCCAGGTCGGGGGCTACACCTTC. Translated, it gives CASSSRTQVGGYTF.

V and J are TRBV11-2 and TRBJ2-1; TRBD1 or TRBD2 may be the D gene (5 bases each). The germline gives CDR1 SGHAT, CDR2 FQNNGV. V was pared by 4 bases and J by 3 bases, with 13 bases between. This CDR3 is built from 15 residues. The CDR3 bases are TGTGCCAGCAGCTCTAAGGGGACGGGCTACAATGAGCAGTTCTTC. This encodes CASSSKGTGYNEQFF.

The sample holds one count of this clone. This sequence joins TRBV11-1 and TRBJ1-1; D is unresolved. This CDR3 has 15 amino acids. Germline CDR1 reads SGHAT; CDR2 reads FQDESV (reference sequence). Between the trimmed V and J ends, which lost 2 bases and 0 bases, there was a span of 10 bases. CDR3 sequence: CASSLRARLNTEAFF. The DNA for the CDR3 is TGTGCCAGCAGCTTAAGGGCCAGACTGAACACTGAAGCTTTCTTT.

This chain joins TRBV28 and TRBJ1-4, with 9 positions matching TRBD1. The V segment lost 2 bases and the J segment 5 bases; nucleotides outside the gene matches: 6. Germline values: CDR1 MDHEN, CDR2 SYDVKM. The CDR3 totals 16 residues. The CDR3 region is CASSLPGQGRNEKLFF. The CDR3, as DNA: TGTGCCAGCAGTTTACCCGGACAGGGGCGGAATGAAAAACTGTTTTTT.

The DNA of the CDR3 is TGTGCCAGCAGTTACGGGGGGAGGAACACTGAAGCTTTCTTT. Translated, it gives CASSYGGRNTEAFF. The chain employs TRBV6-5 and TRBJ1-1, with D possibly matching TRBD1 (5 bases). Germline V gene lookup returns CDR1 MNHEY and CDR2 SVGAGI. V shed 2 bases and J shed 1 base, with 8 bases lying between them. The CDR3 has 14 amino acids.

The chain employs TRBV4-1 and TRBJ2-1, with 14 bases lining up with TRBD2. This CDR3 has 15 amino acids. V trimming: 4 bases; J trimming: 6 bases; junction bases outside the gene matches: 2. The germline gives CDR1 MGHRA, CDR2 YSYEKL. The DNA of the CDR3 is TGCGCCAGCAGCCTGACTAGCGGGAGGGTCAATGAGCAGTTCTTC. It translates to CASSLTSGRVNEQFF.

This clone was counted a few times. The CDR3 is CASSSSGPTDTQYF. The CDR3 DNA reads TGTGCCAGCTCCTCTAGCGGGCCCACAGATACGCAGTATTTT. The chain employs TRBV7-3 and TRBJ2-3, with 8 bases aligning to TRBD2. The V gene end was trimmed by 8 bases and the J gene end by 2 bases; junction bases not matched to a gene: 6. Germline CDR1 reads SGHTA; CDR2 reads FQGTGA. This CDR3 has 14 amino acids.

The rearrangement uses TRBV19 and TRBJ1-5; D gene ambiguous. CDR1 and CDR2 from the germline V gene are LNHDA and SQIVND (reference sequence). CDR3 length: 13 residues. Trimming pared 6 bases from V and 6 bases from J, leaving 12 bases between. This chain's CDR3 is CASSGGGGQPQHF. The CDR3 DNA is TGTGCCAGTAGCGGAGGTGGAGGTCAGCCCCAGCATTTT.

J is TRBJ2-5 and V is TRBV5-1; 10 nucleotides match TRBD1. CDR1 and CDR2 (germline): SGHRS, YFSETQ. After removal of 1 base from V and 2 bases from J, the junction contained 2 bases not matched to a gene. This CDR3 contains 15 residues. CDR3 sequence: CASSLKGQGQETQYF. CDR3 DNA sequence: TGCGCCAGCAGCTTGAAGGGACAGGGGCAAGAGACCCAGTACTTC. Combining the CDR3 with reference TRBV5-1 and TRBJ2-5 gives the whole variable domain KAGVTQTPRYLIKTRGQQVTLSCSPISGHRSVSWYQQTPGQGLQFLFEYFSETQRNKGNFPGRFSGRQFSNSRSEMNVSTLELGDSALYLCASSLKGQGQETQYFGPGTRLLVL.

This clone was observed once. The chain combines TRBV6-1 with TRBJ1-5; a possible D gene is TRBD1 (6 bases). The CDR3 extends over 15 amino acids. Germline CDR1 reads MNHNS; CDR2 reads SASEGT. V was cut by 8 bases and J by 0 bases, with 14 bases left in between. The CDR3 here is CASGKNRVSNQPQHF. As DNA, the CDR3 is TGTGCCAGCGGAAAGAACAGGGTTAGCAATCAGCCCCAGCATTTT.

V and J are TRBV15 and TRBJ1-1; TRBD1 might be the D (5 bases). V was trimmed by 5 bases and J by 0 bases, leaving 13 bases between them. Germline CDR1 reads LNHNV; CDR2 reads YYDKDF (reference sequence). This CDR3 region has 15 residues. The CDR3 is CATSRFMTVNTEAFF. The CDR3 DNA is TGTGCCACCAGCCGTTTCATGACAGTGAACACTGAAGCTTTCTTT.

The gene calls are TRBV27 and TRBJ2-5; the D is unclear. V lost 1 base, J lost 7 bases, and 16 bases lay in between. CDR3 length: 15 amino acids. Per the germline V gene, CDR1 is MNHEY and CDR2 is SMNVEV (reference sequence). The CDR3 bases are TGTGCCAGCAGTTTATGGCTTACGGATCCCAGGACCCAGTACTTC. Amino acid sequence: CASSLWLTDPRTQYF.

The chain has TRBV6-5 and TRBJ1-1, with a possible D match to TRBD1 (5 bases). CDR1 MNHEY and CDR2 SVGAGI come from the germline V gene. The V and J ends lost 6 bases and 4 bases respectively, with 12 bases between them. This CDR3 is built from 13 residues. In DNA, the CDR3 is TGTGCCAGCAGAGGGGAGTTAGGCACTGAAGCTTTCTTT. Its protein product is CASRGELGTEAFF.

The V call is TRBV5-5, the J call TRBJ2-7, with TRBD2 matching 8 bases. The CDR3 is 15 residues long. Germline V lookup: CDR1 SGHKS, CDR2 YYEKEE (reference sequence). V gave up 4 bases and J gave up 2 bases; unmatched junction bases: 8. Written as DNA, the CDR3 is TGTGCCAGCAGCCGGGGGACTAGTCAGACCTACGAGCAGTACTTC. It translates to CASSRGTSQTYEQYF.

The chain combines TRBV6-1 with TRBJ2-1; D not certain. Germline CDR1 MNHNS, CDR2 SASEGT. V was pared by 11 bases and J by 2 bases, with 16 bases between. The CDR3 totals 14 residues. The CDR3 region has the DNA TGTGCCGCCGCCCTAGTTCCCCCCTACAATGAGCAGTTCTTC. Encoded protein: CAAALVPPYNEQFF.

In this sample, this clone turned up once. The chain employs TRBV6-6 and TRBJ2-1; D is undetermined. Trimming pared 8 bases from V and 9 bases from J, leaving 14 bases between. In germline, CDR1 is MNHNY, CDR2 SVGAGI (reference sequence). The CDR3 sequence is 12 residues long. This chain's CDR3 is CASATGGSEQFF. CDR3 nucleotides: TGTGCCAGCGCTACCGGCGGTAGTGAGCAGTTCTTC.

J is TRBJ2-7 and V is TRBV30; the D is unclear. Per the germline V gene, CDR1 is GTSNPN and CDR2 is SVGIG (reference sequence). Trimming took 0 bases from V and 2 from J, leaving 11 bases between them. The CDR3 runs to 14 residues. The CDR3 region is CAWSVPGSPYEQYF. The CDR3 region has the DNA TGTGCCTGGAGTGTTCCGGGCAGTCCCTACGAGCAGTACTTC. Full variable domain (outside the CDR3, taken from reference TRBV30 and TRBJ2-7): SQTIHQWPATLVQPVGSPLSLECTVEGTSNPNLYWYRQAAGRGLQLLFYSVGIGQISSEVPQNLSASRPQDRQFILSSKKLLLSDSGFYLCAWSVPGSPYEQYFGPGTRLTVT.

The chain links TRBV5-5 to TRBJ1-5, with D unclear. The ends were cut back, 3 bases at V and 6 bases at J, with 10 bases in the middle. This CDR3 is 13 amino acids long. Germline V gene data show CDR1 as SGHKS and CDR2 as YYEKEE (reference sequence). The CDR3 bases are TGTGCCAGCAGCTGGACCTCTGGTCAGCCCCAGCATTTT. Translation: CASSWTSGQPQHF.

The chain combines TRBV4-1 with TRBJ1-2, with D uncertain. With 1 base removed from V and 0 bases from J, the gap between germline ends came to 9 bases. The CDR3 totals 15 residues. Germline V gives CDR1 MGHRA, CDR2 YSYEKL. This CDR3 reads CASSQVSGTNYGYTF. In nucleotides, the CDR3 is TGCGCCAGCAGCCAAGTATCAGGAACTAACTATGGCTACACCTTC.

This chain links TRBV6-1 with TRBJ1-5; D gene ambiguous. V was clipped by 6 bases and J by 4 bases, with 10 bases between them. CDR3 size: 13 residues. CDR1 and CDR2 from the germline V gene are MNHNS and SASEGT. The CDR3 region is CASSFGPNQPQHF. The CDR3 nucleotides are TGTGCCAGCAGCTTTGGACCGAATCAGCCCCAGCATTTT.

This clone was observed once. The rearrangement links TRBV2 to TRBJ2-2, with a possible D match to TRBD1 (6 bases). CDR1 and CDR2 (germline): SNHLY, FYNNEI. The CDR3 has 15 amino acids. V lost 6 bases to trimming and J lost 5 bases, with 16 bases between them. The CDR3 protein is CASRQDRISTGELFF. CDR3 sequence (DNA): TGTGCCAGCAGACAAGACAGGATTTCGACCGGGGAGCTGTTTTTT.

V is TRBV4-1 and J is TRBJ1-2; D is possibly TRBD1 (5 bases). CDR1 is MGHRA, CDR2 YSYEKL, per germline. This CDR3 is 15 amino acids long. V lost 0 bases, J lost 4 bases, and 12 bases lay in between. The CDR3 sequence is CASSQDRGRGYGYTF. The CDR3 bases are TGCGCCAGCAGCCAAGATCGGGGTAGGGGCTATGGCTACACCTTC.

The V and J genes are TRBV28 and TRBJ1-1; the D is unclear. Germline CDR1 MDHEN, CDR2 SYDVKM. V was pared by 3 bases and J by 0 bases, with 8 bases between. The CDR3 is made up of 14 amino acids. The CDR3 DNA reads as TGTGCCAGCAGTTTTTTCCGGATGAACACTGAAGCTTTCTTT. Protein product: CASSFFRMNTEAFF.

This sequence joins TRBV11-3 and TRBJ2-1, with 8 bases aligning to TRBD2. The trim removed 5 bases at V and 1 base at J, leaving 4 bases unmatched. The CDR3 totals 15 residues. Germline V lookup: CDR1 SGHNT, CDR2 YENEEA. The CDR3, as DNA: TGTGCCAGCAGCCCCAAGCGGGGGTCCTACAATGAGCAGTTCTTC. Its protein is CASSPKRGSYNEQFF.